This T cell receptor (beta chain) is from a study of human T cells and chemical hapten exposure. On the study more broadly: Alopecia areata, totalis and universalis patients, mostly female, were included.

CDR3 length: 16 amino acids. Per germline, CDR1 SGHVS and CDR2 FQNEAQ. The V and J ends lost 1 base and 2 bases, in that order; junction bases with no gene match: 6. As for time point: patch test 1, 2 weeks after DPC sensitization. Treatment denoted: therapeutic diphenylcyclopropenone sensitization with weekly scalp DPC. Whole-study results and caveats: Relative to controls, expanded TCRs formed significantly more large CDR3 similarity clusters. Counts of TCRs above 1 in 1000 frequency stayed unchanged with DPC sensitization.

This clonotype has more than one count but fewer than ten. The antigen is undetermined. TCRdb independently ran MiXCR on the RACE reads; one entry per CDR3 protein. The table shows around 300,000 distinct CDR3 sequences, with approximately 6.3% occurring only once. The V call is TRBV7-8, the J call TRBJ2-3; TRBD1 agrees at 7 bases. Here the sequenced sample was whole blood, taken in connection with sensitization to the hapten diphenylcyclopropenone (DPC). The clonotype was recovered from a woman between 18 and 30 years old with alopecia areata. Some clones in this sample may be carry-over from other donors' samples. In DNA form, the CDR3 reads TGTGCCAGCAGCTTAGTTCAGGGGGTTCCCACAGATACGCAGTATTTT. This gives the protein CASSLVQGVPTDTQYF.